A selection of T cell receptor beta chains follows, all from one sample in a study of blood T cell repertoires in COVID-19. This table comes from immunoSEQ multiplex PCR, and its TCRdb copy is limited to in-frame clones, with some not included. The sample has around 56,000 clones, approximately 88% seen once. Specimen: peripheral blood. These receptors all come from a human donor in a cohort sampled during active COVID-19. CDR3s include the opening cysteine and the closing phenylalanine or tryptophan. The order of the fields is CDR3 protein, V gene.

CASSFQGSYGYTF TRBV12-3/TRBV12-4
CASSLNARPDEQFF TRBV5-4
CASSPGTGIDEQYF TRBV18
CASSLATGASYGYTF TRBV5-1
CASSIWGTGPDTQYF TRBV19
CASSLEGRGPETQYF TRBV7-2
CSAHDSYGYTF TRBV20-1
CASRGTGGAGYNEQFF TRBV9
CASSRAFRGDTEAFF TRBV4-1
CASRGIILETQYF TRBV18
CASSQQYGGVTTDTQYF TRBV4-3
CASSGTGRLISYNEQFF TRBV19
CASSYIPEETQYF TRBV11-2
CASSIGAGATNEKLFF TRBV19
CASSLLLFLYNEQFF TRBV7-9
CASSGQGWSSYEQYF TRBV27
CASSLRRGSYEQYF TRBV5-1
CASSVGERLNTGELFF TRBV9
CSSRLATFTDTQYF TRBV29-1
CASSLSLGANNARGNYGYTF TRBV27
CASAARYQPQHF TRBV28
CAISPPARAGPDTQYF TRBV10-3
CASSPWTGGSEAFF TRBV6-2/TRBV6-3
CASSDQRDTQYF TRBV9
CASSLGTGGSLAYEQYF TRBV5-1
CARRDQGDTEAFF TRBV2
CASSYFHPGGSNQPQHF TRBV6-2/TRBV6-3
CASPPELAKNIQYF TRBV10-1
CASSLAGHQETQYF TRBV7-2
CASSLNWGLTYEQYF TRBV5-8
CASSGQEAFF TRBV2
CATKPGLAGYNEQFF TRBV5-1
CASSLPGTSGSGELFF TRBV18